This TCR beta chain stems from a study of spatial heterogeneity in lung cancer. Turning to the study itself: When follow-up PBMC samples existed, they were sequenced (at a median of roughly two years after resection).

V was trimmed by 6 bases and J by 4 bases, leaving 6 bases between them. CDR1 MNHEY and CDR2 SMNVEV come from the germline V gene (reference sequence). The CDR3 is 12 residues long. This clonotype has only a few counts. TCRdb fed the 5' RACE reads into MiXCR, producing one record per CDR3 protein. The sample lists approximately 100,000 distinct CDR3 sequences, roughly a fifth occurring once. Stated time point: blood at routine non-recurrence follow-up after resection. The source was PBMCs, collected at follow-up. This clonotype originated in a male donor with early-stage non-small cell lung cancer. This chain joins TRBV27 and TRBJ2-2; D not resolved. The CDR3 protein is CASSWRTGELFF. Written as DNA, the CDR3 is TGTGCCAGCAGCTGGCGCACCGGGGAGCTGTTTTTT.